The 16 T cell receptor beta chains below all came from one sample that was sequenced in a study of beta chain features in type 1 diabetes. Every bit of the isolated RNA underwent reverse transcription, so sequencing read expressed TCRB transcripts. Only in-frame clones appear in the TCRdb table, and some are missing; sequencing was by immunoSEQ multiplex PCR. The sample consists of under 300,000 clones, approximately 20% of them appearing once. No antigen is known for these receptors. Study-wide points: In every one of the four CD4+ subsets, TCRB CDR3s were moderately but significantly shorter in Type 1 diabetes patients.

Sequenced input: naive CD4+ T cells from blood. Receptors were obtained from a woman in her 40s with type 1 diabetes.

This chain connects TRBV27 to TRBJ1-5, with TRBD1 as a possible D gene (6 bases). The germline CDR1 and CDR2 sequences are MNHEY and SMNVEV (reference sequence). The CDR3 consists of 13 residues. V lost 3 bases and J 6 bases, leaving 9 bases between the germline ends. The CDR3 nucleotides are TGTGCCAGCAGTTTTCAGGGGAGTCAGCCCCAGCATTTT. The encoded protein is CASSFQGSQPQHF.

The chain uses TRBV9 and TRBJ2-1; D is unresolved. This CDR3 comprises 14 residues. Trimming removed 3 bases from V and 7 bases from J, with 14 bases in between. Germline V CDR1 and CDR2: SGDLS, YYNGEE. In nucleotides, the CDR3 is TGTGCCAGCAGCGCGGGTCCTACTGGGAATGAGCAGTTCTTC. It codes for CASSAGPTGNEQFF.

In regard to this clone: This same CDR3 is encoded by further DNA sequences in the sample. CDR3 residues: CASSRQPNTEAFF. CDR3 nucleotides: TGTGCCAGCAGTCGACAGCCGAACACTGAAGCTTTCTTT. This sequence joins TRBV7-3 and TRBJ1-1; D might be TRBD1 (5 bases). Germline loops: CDR1 SGHTA, CDR2 FQGTGA. V dropped 6 bases and J dropped 1 base, with 9 bases sitting between them. The CDR3 covers 13 residues.

V usage is TRBV9 and J usage is TRBJ1-1; a possible D gene is TRBD1 (6 bases). The V and J ends lost 2 bases and 4 bases respectively, with 12 bases between them. This CDR3 comprises 14 residues. Germline CDR1 and CDR2: SGDLS and YYNGEE. CDR3: CASSVSGVSTEAFF. In DNA form, the CDR3 reads TGTGCCAGCAGCGTTTCAGGGGTGAGCACTGAAGCTTTCTTT.

There are a few counts of this clone. The chain combines TRBV2 with TRBJ1-1, with D possibly TRBD1 on 5 matching bases. This CDR3 has 13 residues. Per germline, CDR1 SNHLY and CDR2 FYNNEI. V lost 6 bases to trimming and J lost 4 bases, with 12 bases between them. This CDR3 is CASSETERTEAFF. The DNA of the CDR3 is TGTGCCAGCAGCGAGACAGAGCGCACTGAAGCTTTCTTT.

This clone was detected a few times. V and J are TRBV4-2 and TRBJ1-5, with D possibly matching TRBD1 (5 bases). V gave up 1 base and J gave up 5 bases, with 9 bases separating them. The CDR3 totals 14 residues. Germline values: CDR1 LGHNA, CDR2 YNFKEQ. The CDR3 here is CASSQGQGDQPQHF. CDR3 DNA: TGTGCCAGCAGCCAAGGTCAGGGTGATCAGCCCCAGCATTTT.

This chain links TRBV7-2 with TRBJ2-1, with 9 bases aligning to TRBD1. This CDR3 is 14 amino acids long. Germline V gives CDR1 SGHTA, CDR2 FQGNSA. Germline trimming cut 7 bases from V and 9 bases from J; bases unmatched to any gene: 10. This chain's CDR3 is CASTSGDRAGEQFF. DNA of the CDR3: TGTGCCAGCACCTCAGGGGACAGGGCGGGTGAGCAGTTCTTC.

Concerning this clone itself: The same CDR3 arises from other DNA sequences in this sample as well. V usage is TRBV2 and J usage is TRBJ1-2; 7 nucleotides line up with TRBD1. Germline assignment: CDR1 SNHLY and CDR2 FYNNEI. This CDR3 has 14 residues. V was pared by 6 bases and J by 1 base, with 5 bases of the junction left unmatched. CDR3 in amino acids: CASSPGGDNYGYTF. The CDR3 region has the DNA TGTGCCAGCAGCCCAGGGGGAGATAACTATGGCTACACCTTC. Full variable domain (missing parts from reference TRBV2 and TRBJ1-2): EPEVTQTPSHQVTQMGQEVILRCVPISNHLYFYWYRQILGQKVEFLVSFYNNEISEKSEIFDDQFSVERPDGSNFTLKIRSTKLEDSAMYFCASSPGGDNYGYTFGSGTRLTVV.

This clone occurred a few times. The chain uses TRBV5-1 and TRBJ2-7; 9 bases are a match to TRBD1. V dropped 2 bases and J dropped 6; count of bases not matched to a gene: 9. From germline, CDR1 is SGHRS and CDR2 YFSETQ. This CDR3 has 15 residues. The CDR3 DNA reads as TGCGCCAGCAGCTTCGCAGGACAGGGGATTGGCGAGCAGTACTTC. Amino acid sequence: CASSFAGQGIGEQYF.

About this clone: This sample includes further DNA sequences coding for the same CDR3. The genes are TRBV6-5 and TRBJ2-7; 9 bases agree with TRBD1. Germline V CDR1 and CDR2: MNHEY, SVGAGI. The V segment lost 6 bases and the J segment 0 bases; nucleotides outside the gene matches: 6. This CDR3 has 15 amino acids. This chain's CDR3 is CASSSGTGSSYEQYF. CDR3 nucleotide sequence: TGTGCCAGCAGCTCTGGGACAGGGAGCTCCTACGAGCAGTACTTC.

The chain combines TRBV29-1 with TRBJ2-1, with D possibly being TRBD2 (6 bases). There are 16 residues in the CDR3. V was shortened by 4 bases and J by 2 bases, with 18 bases between the two germline ends. Germline V gives CDR1 SQVTM, CDR2 ANQGSEA. Here the CDR3 reads CSVAIQEGLTYNEQFF. The CDR3 nucleotides are TGCAGCGTTGCCATCCAGGAGGGTCTGACCTACAATGAGCAGTTCTTC.

The genes are TRBV4-1 and TRBJ1-6, with a possible D match to TRBD1 (5 bases). The CDR3 runs 16 residues. Per the germline V gene, CDR1 is MGHRA and CDR2 is YSYEKL. V was cut by 6 bases and J by 9 bases, with 21 bases left in between. The CDR3, as DNA: TGCGCCAGCAGACTTGGTTGGGCCGGCACAGGTTCACCCCTCCACTTT. Encoded protein: CASRLGWAGTGSPLHF.

The chain couples TRBV2 to TRBJ2-3; no clear D. The ends were cut back, 4 bases at V and 6 bases at J, with 8 bases in the middle. The CDR3 is 12 residues long. The germline gives CDR1 SNHLY, CDR2 FYNNEI. The CDR3 coding sequence is TGTGCCAGCAGTGGTTTAGATGATACGCAGTATTTT. This translates into CASSGLDDTQYF.

This clone has only a few counts. This chain uses TRBV28 with TRBJ2-4; the match to TRBD1 covers 7 bases. Trimming took 5 bases from V and 1 from J; bases not matched to a gene: 5. From germline, CDR1 is MDHEN and CDR2 SYDVKM. The CDR3 is made up of 15 amino acids. The chain's CDR3 is CASSTTGLAKNIQYF. CDR3 nucleotides: TGTGCCAGCAGTACGACAGGGTTGGCCAAAAACATTCAGTACTTC.

The chain joins TRBV7-2 to TRBJ1-1, with a tentative D call TRBD1 (6 bases). Trimming shortened V by 5 bases and J by 0 bases, and 10 bases separated the two germline ends. The length of the CDR3 is 14 residues. Germline CDR1 reads SGHTA; CDR2 reads FQGNSA. CDR3 DNA: TGTGCCAGCAGCCCAACAGGGTTGAACACTGAAGCTTTCTTT. Protein product: CASSPTGLNTEAFF.

This clone came up a few times. This chain joins TRBV28 and TRBJ1-2; D ambiguous. Deletions cut 4 bases from V and 5 bases from J, with 11 bases between. The CDR3 is made up of 13 amino acids. Germline V gene sequence: CDR1 MDHEN, CDR2 SYDVKM. The DNA for the CDR3 is TGTGCCAGCAGTTCTCGGTCCCTTTATGGCTACACCTTC. Amino acid sequence: CASSSRSLYGYTF.